A few counts support the clone carrying this T cell receptor beta chain. The antigen remains unidentified. The data derive from a study of cytomegalovirus exposure and HLA in healthy donors. With 4 bases removed from V and 7 bases from J, the gap between germline ends came to 11 bases. The CDR3 runs to 13 residues. Germline V gene lookup returns CDR1 SGHNT and CDR2 YYREEE (reference sequence). Overall study results and limits: Reports state that TCR beta sequences accurately predicted most subjects' HLA-A and HLA-B alleles. When presence/absence was analysed, sequencing depth was taken to be roughly uniform across donors.

PCR employed 60 Vbeta and 13 Jbeta primers. Assay: immunoSEQ multiplex PCR; the TCRdb copy retains only in-frame clones and omits some. The sample has 130,000 to 150,000 clones, approximately 70% seen once; the top ten hold 1.3%. This receptor was identified in a woman between 40 and 50 years old in good health and CMV-seronegative. The rearrangement links TRBV5-4 to TRBJ2-2, with a tentative D call TRBD2 (6 bases). The sequenced sample was PBMCs. CDR3: CASSRDLDGELFF. The CDR3 region has the DNA TGTGCCAGCAGCCGGGACTTGGACGGGGAGCTGTTTTTT.